These 20 T cell receptor beta chains came from one sample sequenced in a study of cytomegalovirus exposure and HLA in healthy donors. PCR involved 60 Vbeta and 13 Jbeta primers. Data came from immunoSEQ multiplex PCR; TCRdb stores just in-frame clones and leaves some out. The repertoire has 150,000 to 200,000 clones, about 90% of them found once; the top ten carry roughly 0.23%. The sequencing sample was made of PBMCs. These receptors all come from a girl under three years old in good health and CMV-seronegative.

The V and J genes are TRBV7-8 and TRBJ2-3; 13 bases line up with TRBD2. Trimming removed 5 bases from V and 7 bases from J; junction bases left unmatched: 9. There are 16 residues in the CDR3. Germline values: CDR1 SGHVS, CDR2 FQNEAQ. As DNA, the CDR3 is TGTGCCAGCAGCCAGAGGACTAGCGGGGGAGGGAATACGCAGTATTTT. Translating gives CASSQRTSGGGNTQYF.

The rearrangement uses TRBV7-9 and TRBJ1-3; D remains unclear. This CDR3 contains 14 residues. CDR1 and CDR2 (germline): SEHNR, FQNEAQ (reference sequence). With 4 bases removed from V and 2 bases from J, the gap between germline ends came to 9 bases. The CDR3 sequence: CASSSGEAGNTIYF. The CDR3 DNA reads TGTGCCAGCAGCTCCGGGGAGGCTGGAAACACCATATATTTT. The whole variable domain, remainder taken from reference TRBV7-9 and TRBJ1-3, is DTGVSQNPRHKITKRGQNVTFRCDPISEHNRLYWYRQTLGQGPEFLTYFQNEAQLEKSRLLSDRFSAERPKGSFSTLEIQRTEQGDSAMYLCASSSGEAGNTIYFGEGSWLTVV.

The chain links TRBV19 to TRBJ2-5; TRBD2 matches at 7 bases. V shed 7 bases and J 2 bases; nucleotides not matched to a gene: 4. The CDR3 runs 13 residues. The germline CDR1 and CDR2 sequences are LNHDA and SQIVND (reference sequence). CDR3 DNA: TGTGCCAGTAATCTGCGGGGGCAAGAGACCCAGTACTTC. Translation gives CASNLRGQETQYF. Full variable domain (outside the CDR3, taken from reference TRBV19 and TRBJ2-5): DGGITQSPKYLFRKEGQNVTLSCEQNLNHDAMYWYRQDPGQGLRLIYYSQIVNDFQKGDIAEGYSVSREKKESFPLTVTSAQKNPTAFYLCASNLRGQETQYFGPGTRLLVL.

The chain links TRBV5-1 to TRBJ2-3; 11 nucleotides match TRBD1. With 2 bases clipped from V and 6 bases from J, the junction kept 11 bases outside the gene matches. The CDR3 runs 17 residues. Germline V gene data show CDR1 as SGHRS and CDR2 as YFSETQ. The CDR3 sequence: CASSLGTGGGIVDTQYF. The CDR3 nucleotides read TGCGCCAGCAGCTTAGGGACAGGGGGGGGCATCGTTGATACGCAGTATTTT.

The chain links TRBV29-1 to TRBJ2-7; D possibly corresponds to TRBD1 (6 bases). The CDR3 is 12 residues long. Per the germline V gene, CDR1 is SQVTM and CDR2 is ANQGSEA. Trimming shortened V by 6 bases and J by 1 base, and 10 bases separated the two germline ends. CDR3 DNA: TGCAGCGTAGGGGGTGATTCCTACGAGCAGTACTTC. It translates to CSVGGDSYEQYF.

This chain links TRBV4-1 with TRBJ2-5; 14 bases map to TRBD2. Germline CDR1 reads MGHRA; CDR2 reads YSYEKL. J lost 4 bases, V lost 4 bases, and 23 bases had no gene match. This CDR3 is built from 22 residues. CDR3 amino acids: CASSPNLFRLAGGRREGETQYF. In nucleotides, the CDR3 is TGCGCCAGCAGCCCGAACCTTTTCCGACTAGCGGGGGGGCGCAGGGAAGGAGAGACCCAGTACTTC.

V and J are TRBV27 and TRBJ2-1, with 7 bases matching TRBD1. With V trimmed by 2 bases and J by 2 bases, 3 bases remained unmatched. Germline V gene lookup returns CDR1 MNHEY and CDR2 SMNVEV (reference sequence). CDR3 length: 15 residues. The CDR3 nucleotides are TGTGCCAGCAGTTTAGACAGGGACACCTACAATGAGCAGTTCTTC. Residues: CASSLDRDTYNEQFF.

Turning to this clone: Other DNA sequences from this sample encode an identical CDR3 as well. This sequence joins TRBV2 and TRBJ2-1; weak D call: TRBD2 (5 bases). Germline-derived CDR1 and CDR2 are SNHLY and FYNNEI. This CDR3 is 12 amino acids long. V was cut by 6 bases and J by 7 bases, with 10 bases left in between. As DNA, the CDR3 is TGTGCCAGCAGGGGCCCGGGGAATGAGCAGTTCTTC. Translation gives CASRGPGNEQFF.

The CDR3 bases are TGTGCCAGTAGTCGGAGGGCCAACACTGAAGCTTTCTTT. Residues: CASSRRANTEAFF. The chain employs TRBV19 and TRBJ1-1; D unclear. The V and J ends lost 5 bases and 2 bases respectively, with 9 bases between them. The CDR3 contains 13 residues. In germline, CDR1 is LNHDA, CDR2 SQIVND (reference sequence).

The V gene is TRBV10-3, the J gene TRBJ2-5; 7 positions match TRBD1. With the DNA end fitting TRBJ2-7 better, the J assignment may be wrong. The CDR3 contains 15 residues. Per the germline V gene, CDR1 is ENHRY and CDR2 is SYGVKD. This CDR3 is CAISPGRQGSYEQYF. Written as DNA, the CDR3 is TGTGCCATCAGTCCCGGGCGACAGGGAAGTTACGAGCAGTACTTC.

V gene TRBV19 combines with J gene TRBJ2-4; maybe TRBD2 (6 bases). V dropped 7 bases and J dropped 5 bases, with 15 bases sitting between them. This CDR3 region has 14 residues. From germline, CDR1 is LNHDA and CDR2 SQIVND (reference sequence). In nucleotides, the CDR3 is TGTGCCAGTATGGGACTCTCCGCCCAAAACATTCAGTACTTC. This gives the protein CASMGLSAQNIQYF.

The chain employs TRBV29-1 and TRBJ1-5, with D uncertain. Per the germline V gene, CDR1 is SQVTM and CDR2 is ANQGSEA. The length of the CDR3 is 13 residues. The V end lost 4 bases, the J end lost 0 bases, and 7 bases lay between the germline ends. DNA for the CDR3: TGCAGCGTTGGCGCTAATAGCAATCAGCCCCAGCATTTT. Protein: CSVGANSNQPQHF. The entire variable domain, with the rest obtained from reference TRBV29-1 and TRBJ1-5, is as follows: SAVISQKPSRDICQRGTSLTIQCQVDSQVTMMFWYRQQPGQSLTLIATANQGSEATYESGFVIDKFPISRPNLTFSTLTVSNMSPEDSSIYLCSVGANSNQPQHFGDGTRLSIL.

In its sample, this clone was seen once. The V call is TRBV19, the J call TRBJ2-4; 9 bases are shared with TRBD1. Germline trimming cut 7 bases from V and 8 bases from J; bases unmatched to any gene: 12. The CDR3 has 15 residues. Germline values: CDR1 LNHDA, CDR2 SQIVND (reference sequence). The CDR3, as DNA: TGTGCCAGTACCACAGGGGGCGCAGGATCGGACATTCAGTACTTC. Its translation: CASTTGGAGSDIQYF.

This chain uses TRBV10-3 with TRBJ2-3, with D perhaps matching TRBD1 (5 bases). This CDR3 is built from 14 residues. Trimming took off 4 bases at V and 1 base at J, with 9 bases between the two ends. Germline CDR1 and CDR2: ENHRY and SYGVKD. The CDR3, as DNA: TGTGCCATCAGTGCAGGGTCCGGCACAGATACGCAGTATTTT. Its protein is CAISAGSGTDTQYF.

The chain is built from TRBV7-9 and TRBJ2-3; weak D call: TRBD2 (6 bases). CDR3 length: 16 amino acids. Trimming stripped 5 bases from V and 5 bases from J, with 20 bases between. The germline CDR1 and CDR2 sequences are SEHNR and FQNEAQ (reference sequence). The CDR3 DNA reads TGTGCCAGCAGCCCCAACGATGGGGGGACGGGAGATACGCAGTATTTT. It is translated as CASSPNDGGTGDTQYF.

Concerning this clone itself: One end of the junction fails to match germline, which may point to a read error. The chain employs TRBV7-9 and TRBJ1-1, with TRBD1 identical over 8 bases. CDR1 SEHNR and CDR2 FQNEAQ come from the germline V gene (reference sequence). The CDR3 loop spans 13 amino acids. The CDR3 bases are TGTTCCAGCAGCCGTTCCCGGACAGGGGAAGCTTTCTTT. Translated, it gives CSSSRSRTGEAFF.

J is TRBJ2-7 and V is TRBV7-9; 8 bases are a match to TRBD1. The V gene's germline CDR1 is SEHNR and CDR2 FQNEAQ (reference sequence). J was trimmed by 2 bases and V by 5 bases; bases with no gene match: 11. This CDR3 region has 16 residues. For the CDR3, the DNA is TGTGCCAGCAGCGACCTCGGACAGGGTACGACCTACGAGCAGTACTTC. Amino acids: CASSDLGQGTTYEQYF.

The chain joins TRBV5-1 to TRBJ1-1; 8 bases agree with TRBD1. The germline V gene has CDR1 SGHRS and CDR2 YFSETQ. The V and J ends lost 4 bases and 5 bases, in that order; junction bases with no gene match: 4. The CDR3 has 13 residues. This CDR3 reads CASSLDRGTEAFF. Written as DNA, the CDR3 is TGCGCCAGCAGCCTCGACAGGGGAACTGAAGCTTTCTTT.

The sample holds one count of this clone. The genes are TRBV29-1 and TRBJ1-2; D possibly corresponds to TRBD1 (6 bases). CDR1 and CDR2 from the germline V gene are SQVTM and ANQGSEA. With 6 bases removed from V and 7 bases from J, the gap between germline ends came to 18 bases. The CDR3 contains 13 residues. The CDR3 region has the DNA TGCAGCGTACTATGGGGGCCGCTCCGTGGCTACACCTTC. Protein: CSVLWGPLRGYTF.

This clone was detected a few times. This sequence joins TRBV28 and TRBJ2-1; possible D gene TRBD2, 6 bases. Germline CDR1 MDHEN, CDR2 SYDVKM. Trimming shortened V by 4 bases and J by 10 bases, and 11 bases separated the two germline ends. The CDR3 is made up of 12 amino acids. In DNA, the CDR3 is TGTGCCAGCAGTTCCGGGAGATGGGAGCAGTTCTTC. Its protein product is CASSSGRWEQFF.